This T cell receptor (beta chain) was captured by sequencing in a study of T cell responses to AZD1222 COVID-19 vaccine. Study context: Pooled in the analysis were second doses at about 4 or about 12 weeks.

Study-level results: Close to half of spike-specific TCRs reportedly recognize unmutated variant regions. A rise in Spike-specific TCR breadth and depth followed two AZD1222 doses. Females made up more of the donors, who were largely white British, and clonal diversity may have come out too low.

The protocol was immunoSEQ multiplex PCR, while the TCRdb copy is restricted to in-frame clones and leaves out a portion. The table records over 85,000 clones, 90% of them present only once. Per germline, CDR1 SGHTA and CDR2 FQGNSA. Trimming left V 0 bases short and J 6 bases short, with 12 bases between. This CDR3 contains 16 residues. This clone was detected only a few times. The antigen is undetermined. The chain recombines TRBV7-2 with TRBJ1-6, with D tentatively TRBD1 (5 bases). The clonotype originates from an adult in good health. The sample consisted of peripheral blood, taken on day 0 of AZD1222 vaccination. The CDR3 nucleotides are TGTGCCAGCAGCTTAGCAGGGATGAGGGGTAATTCACCCCTCCACTTT. It specifies CASSLAGMRGNSPLHF.